This entry features one T cell receptor beta chain sequence. TCRbeta library construction was performed incorporating unique molecular identifiers. TCRdb ran MiXCR on the PCR reads and lists one entry per CDR3 protein. The sample holds almost 400,000 distinct CDR3 sequences; roughly 20% are singletons and the top ten take around 4%. The sample belongs to a study of T-cell reconstitution after alpha-beta-depleted transplantation in children. This CDR3 spans 15 amino acids. Trimming shortened V by 7 bases and J by 1 base, and 17 bases separated the two germline ends. CDR1 ENHRY and CDR2 SYGVKD come from the germline V gene.

The receptor was isolated from a human donor who donated a stem cell graft to a child with acute myeloid leukemia. This sample comprised PBMCs from the stem cell graft donor, obtained from the stem cell graft. The chain joins TRBV10-3 to TRBJ2-7, with D perhaps given as TRBD1 or TRBD2 (5 bases each). The chain's CDR3 is CAITARDRGSYEQYF. The CDR3 DNA is TGTGCCATCACCGCCCGGGACCGAGGATCCTACGAGCAGTACTTC.